The sequence of this T cell receptor (beta chain) was determined in a study of cytomegalovirus exposure and HLA in healthy donors. The CDR3 has 17 residues. Between the trimmed V and J ends, which lost 6 bases and 1 base, there was a span of 19 bases. The germline CDR1 and CDR2 sequences are SEHNR and FQNEAQ (reference sequence). General observations from the study: The classifier, whose performance was assessed in both the original and validation cohorts, reportedly diagnosed cytomegalovirus status with high specificity and sensitivity.

Profiled with immunoSEQ multiplex PCR; TCRdb holds only in-frame clones, not every one. This table has roughly 75,000 clones, about 82% appearing once. Comment on this clone: The antigen remains unidentified.

The chain links TRBV7-9 to TRBJ2-1, with D tentatively TRBD1 (5 bases). This TCR was sampled from a man younger than 40 in good health and CMV-seronegative. The sample comprised PBMCs. The CDR3 DNA is TGTGCCAGCAGTTCGACGCCTTCAGGGTCGTCCTACAATGAGCAGTTCTTC. It encodes CASSSTPSGSSYNEQFF.